This TCR beta chain was sequenced in a study of T cells in Graves' hyperthyroidism and ophthalmopathy. The CDR3 covers 12 residues. V was trimmed by 6 bases and J by 4 bases, leaving 9 bases between them. Template material for amplifying TCR beta CDR3 regions consisted of RNA transcripts. First-round RT-PCR with HTBI primers amplified the TCR CDR3 region. TCRdb redid the calling of the multiplex PCR reads with MiXCR, one entry per CDR3 protein. The sample holds more than 300,000 distinct CDR3 sequences, roughly 20% seen once. This clonotype was seen repeatedly, ten times or more. Sequencing used blood. V and J are TRBV12-3 or TRBV12-4 and TRBJ1-1; D unresolved. The sequence came from a man aged 18-30 years with Graves' ophthalmopathy. CDR3 sequence (DNA): TGTGCCAGCAGGCAGCACGTCACTGAAGCTTTCTTT. Translation: CASRQHVTEAFF.